A selection of T cell receptor beta chains follows, all from one sample in a study of T cell responses to AZD1222 COVID-19 vaccine. Sequenced by immunoSEQ multiplex PCR; TCRdb stores in-frame clones only, minus some. This sample yields 83,000 or so clones, of which roughly 90% are seen a single time; 6.9% belongs to the top ten. Sequencing was performed on peripheral blood, taken 28 days after the second AZD1222 dose. These receptors were collected from an adult who received the AZD1222 COVID-19 vaccine. Both conserved end residues are part of each CDR3. Each record gives: V gene, D gene, clone size, CDR3 length, J gene, CDR3 DNA, CDR3 protein. A D gene is named only where the DNA matches it firmly. The size entry is marked missing in some rows and otherwise reads once, few, many or a size class.

TRBV6-5	-	-	13	TRBJ1-5	TGTGCCAGCAGAGAGGGGCCCCAAGGGTCCCAGCATTTT	CASREGPQGSQHF
TRBV30	-	-	13	TRBJ1-1	TGTGCCTGGAGTGTGTTGAGGGGGACTGAAGCTTTCTTT	CAWSVLRGTEAFF
TRBV5-1	-	-	15	TRBJ2-1	TGCGCCAGCAGGGCTGTGGGGACGGCAGACAATGAGCAGTTCTTC	CASRAVGTADNEQFF
TRBV11-2	-	-	17	TRBJ2-7	TGTGCCAGCAGCTGCTGTTTAGGGGACCGGCGGACCTACGAGCAGTACTTC	CASSCCLGDRRTYEQYF
TRBV7-2	TRBD2	-	14	TRBJ2-7	TGTGCCAGCAGCTTCCAGCGGGGGCCCTACGAGCAGTACTTC	CASSFQRGPYEQYF
TRBV29-1	-	few	13	TRBJ2-1	TGCAGCGTTTCGCCACTACGTAACAATGAGCAGTTCTTC	CSVSPLRNNEQFF
TRBV6-5	TRBD1	-	15	TRBJ1-6	TGTGCCAGCAGTTTCGGACAGGGCTATAATTCACCCCTCCACTTT	CASSFGQGYNSPLHF
TRBV6-5	-	-	13	TRBJ1-4	TGTGCCAGCAGTTACTTACTTAATGAAAAACTGTTTTTT	CASSYLLNEKLFF
TRBV18	-	-	17	TRBJ2-3	TGTGCCAGCTCACCACCGACTATCCTAGCACGCGCAGATACGCAGTATTTT	CASSPPTILARADTQYF
TRBV21-1	-	-	18	TRBJ2-7	TGTGCCAGCAGCAAAGTCCGGGGGACTAGCGGGGATACCTACGAGCAGTACTTC	CASSKVRGTSGDTYEQYF
TRBV23-1	-	-	14	TRBJ1-1	TGCGCCAGCAGTCAAAGCAGGGCCCCCCTTGAAGCTTTCTTT	CASSQSRAPLEAFF
TRBV27	-	-	14	TRBJ2-1	TGTGCCAGCAGTTTCGATTGGGGGTACAATGAGCAGTTCTTC	CASSFDWGYNEQFF
TRBV28	-	-	16	TRBJ1-1	TGTGCCAGCAGTCCTACTGGACGGACCTATTACACTGAAGCTTTCTTT	CASSPTGRTYYTEAFF
TRBV18	-	-	14	TRBJ2-7	TGTGCCAGCTCACCTGACCAAAGCTCCTACGAGCAGTACTTC	CASSPDQSSYEQYF
TRBV14	-	-	17	TRBJ1-6	TGTGCCAGCAGCCAAGACGACAGAGGCTCCTATAATTCACCCCTCCACTTT	CASSQDDRGSYNSPLHF
TRBV4-2	-	-	18	TRBJ2-2	TGTGCCAGCAGCCAAGACGGTTCGGCTAGCGAGAACACCGGGGAGCTGTTTTTT	CASSQDGSASENTGELFF
TRBV6-2/TRBV6-3	-	few	14	TRBJ2-3	TGTGCCAGCAGCTCCGGGGAGAGCACAGATACGCAGTATTTT	CASSSGESTDTQYF
TRBV18	TRBD2	-	16	TRBJ2-7	TGTGCCAGCTCACCACCGGGTAGCTGGACTAGTAGCGAGCAGTACTTC	CASSPPGSWTSSEQYF
TRBV7-9	TRBD1	-	14	TRBJ1-4	TGTGCCAGCAGCGGGGACAGGGGAGGTGAAAAACTGTTTTTT	CASSGDRGGEKLFF
TRBV3-1/TRBV3-2	TRBD2	many	14	TRBJ2-2	TGTGCCAGCAGCCAGGGACTACCTATTCCCGAGCTGTTTTTT	CASSQGLPIPELFF
TRBV5-1	TRBD1	-	15	TRBJ1-1	TGCGCCAGCCAATCGTACAGGGGGTCGAACACTGAAGCTTTCTTT	CASQSYRGSNTEAFF
TRBV28	TRBD1	-	14	TRBJ1-6	TGTGCCAGCAGTTATGGGACAGGGGGATCACCCCTCCACTTT	CASSYGTGGSPLHF
TRBV2	-	-	14	TRBJ1-1	TGTGCCAGCTTTCCCCACCTGGGGTACACTGAAGCTTTCTTT	CASFPHLGYTEAFF
TRBV3-1/TRBV3-2	-	-	16	TRBJ2-7	TGTGCCAGCAGCCAAGGGGGGGACGGATGGTTCTACGAGCAGTACTTC	CASSQGGDGWFYEQYF